Following are 29 T cell receptor beta chains from one sample sequenced in a study of cytomegalovirus exposure and HLA in healthy donors. In the PCR, 60 Vbeta and 13 Jbeta primers were used. Assay: immunoSEQ multiplex PCR; the TCRdb copy retains only in-frame clones and omits some. This sample yields about 170,000 clones, of which approximately 80% are seen a single time; 0.65% to 0.95% belongs to the top ten. The sequencing input was PBMCs. Receptors were obtained from a female donor in good health and CMV-seronegative.

The chain couples TRBV4-1 to TRBJ1-1; no clear D gene. V lost 2 bases, J lost 5 bases, and 15 bases lay in between. Germline assignment: CDR1 MGHRA and CDR2 YSYEKL. This CDR3 region has 15 residues. In DNA, the CDR3 is TGCGCCAGCAGCCAAATAATCGCCGGAGGGACTGAAGCTTTCTTT. The encoded protein is CASSQIIAGGTEAFF.

A remark on this clone: Additional DNA sequences in this sample encode the identical CDR3. The genes are TRBV14 and TRBJ1-6; D may be TRBD1 (6 bases). The V end lost 1 base, the J end lost 9 bases, and 10 bases lay between the germline ends. Germline V gene sequence: CDR1 SGHDN, CDR2 FVKESK. This CDR3 is 14 amino acids long. The CDR3, as DNA: TGTGCCAGCAGCCAAGGGCGGGGGCGTTCACCCCTCCACTTT. Residues: CASSQGRGRSPLHF.

The chain combines TRBV7-2 with TRBJ2-5; D may be TRBD2 (5 bases). The CDR3 is made up of 15 amino acids. V lost 5 bases to trimming and J lost 5 bases, with 18 bases between them. Germline CDR1 is SGHTA and CDR2 is FQGNSA. The CDR3 reads CASSPAARNGETQYF. The DNA for the CDR3 is TGTGCCAGCAGCCCAGCGGCCAGGAACGGGGAGACCCAGTACTTC.

The rearrangement uses TRBV21-1 and TRBJ2-7; TRBD2, the D gene given by the table, was not confirmed from the DNA. TRBV21-1 is marked as a pseudogene. CDR3 length: 16 residues. The DNA for the CDR3 is TGTGCCAGCAGACCTGGGGGGGCCGGATCTTCTTGCGAGCAGTACTTC. Its translation is CASRPGGAGSSCEQYF.

The rearrangement links TRBV7-2 to TRBJ1-1; perhaps TRBD1 as D (6 bases). The V gene lost 5 bases and the J gene lost 7 bases, with 11 bases spanning the gap. CDR3 length: 12 amino acids. Looked up from germline, CDR1 is SGHTA and CDR2 is FQGNSA. Here the CDR3 DNA reads TGTGCCAGCAGCGAGTTGGACAGTGAAGCTTTCTTT. It codes for CASSELDSEAFF.

The chain couples TRBV4-2 to TRBJ2-1, with a tentative D call TRBD2 (7 bases). CDR3 length: 16 residues. Germline V gene data show CDR1 as LGHNA and CDR2 as YNFKEQ. V lost 4 bases and J 3 bases, leaving 16 bases between the germline ends. DNA for the CDR3: TGTGCCAGCAGCCCATTGGGGAGGGGGGACTACAATGAGCAGTTCTTC. This translates into CASSPLGRGDYNEQFF.

J is TRBJ2-7 and V is TRBV7-9; 8 nucleotides line up with TRBD1. J was trimmed by 5 bases and V by 5 bases; bases with no gene match: 5. In germline, CDR1 is SEHNR, CDR2 FQNEAQ (reference sequence). This CDR3 is 13 amino acids long. CDR3 in amino acids: CASSVDRGNEQYF. The CDR3 bases are TGTGCCAGCAGCGTCGACAGGGGCAACGAGCAGTACTTC.

The V gene is TRBV6-5, the J gene TRBJ1-5, with D tentatively TRBD1 (5 bases). The V gene's germline CDR1 is MNHEY and CDR2 SVGAGI. The CDR3 spans 12 residues. The V end was cut by 4 bases, the J end by 7 bases, with 8 bases between. CDR3 sequence reads: CASSFDSQPQHF. The DNA for the CDR3 is TGTGCCAGCAGTTTTGACAGCCAGCCCCAGCATTTT.

The chain links TRBV4-1 to TRBJ1-2, with 9 positions matching TRBD1. Germline V gene lookup returns CDR1 MGHRA and CDR2 YSYEKL. The CDR3 is made up of 16 amino acids. V gave up 2 bases and J gave up 10 bases; unmatched junction bases: 14. The CDR3 region is CASSQPNRGRGNFYTF. The CDR3, as DNA: TGCGCCAGCAGCCAACCAAACAGGGGGCGCGGGAATTTCTACACCTTC.

The rearrangement uses TRBV27 and TRBJ2-4, with 8 bases lining up with TRBD1. The CDR3 is made up of 15 amino acids. CDR1 is MNHEY and CDR2 is SMNVEV in the germline V gene (reference sequence). V was clipped by 4 bases and J by 1 base; unmatched bases: 3. The CDR3 DNA follows: TGTGCCAGCAGTTCCCGGACAGGGGCCAAAAACATTCAGTACTTC. Protein product: CASSSRTGAKNIQYF.

The J gene is TRBJ2-5, the V gene TRBV7-2; 8 positions match TRBD2. Trimming removed 5 bases from V and 5 bases from J; junction bases left unmatched: 10. CDR3 length: 15 residues. Germline V gene lookup returns CDR1 SGHTA and CDR2 FQGNSA. The CDR3 nucleotides read TGTGCCAGCAGCCAGCATCGGGCGGGAGGTGAGACCCAGTACTTC. Residues: CASSQHRAGGETQYF.

This chain links TRBV5-6 with TRBJ2-5, with 10 bases matching TRBD1. V shed 3 bases, J shed 5 bases, and the junction held 7 bases outside the gene matches. This CDR3 contains 15 residues. Germline loops: CDR1 SGHDT, CDR2 YYEEEE. The CDR3 loop reads CASSSRDRGMETQYF. CDR3 sequence (DNA): TGTGCCAGCAGCTCCCGGGACAGGGGCATGGAGACCCAGTACTTC.

This clone was seen more than once but under ten times. V gene TRBV10-3 combines with J gene TRBJ2-5, with D perhaps TRBD2 (6 bases). CDR1 is ENHRY and CDR2 is SYGVKD in the germline V gene. The CDR3 covers 13 residues. With 4 bases removed from V and 4 bases from J, the gap between germline ends came to 10 bases. The CDR3 region has the DNA TGTGCCATCAGTGGGGGGGAGGTAGAGACCCAGTACTTC. It encodes CAISGGEVETQYF.

CDR3 region: CASSLLASGVHEKLFF. CDR3 DNA: TGCGCCAGCAGCTTACTTGCTTCAGGGGTACATGAAAAACTGTTTTTT. The chain joins TRBV5-1 to TRBJ1-4, with a weak D call TRBD1 (6 bases). Between the trimmed V and J ends, which lost 2 bases and 6 bases, there was a span of 17 bases. Germline assignment: CDR1 SGHRS and CDR2 YFSETQ. This CDR3 contains 16 residues.

This sequence joins TRBV10-3 and TRBJ2-5; 7 positions match TRBD1. Losses at the gene ends were 1 base for V and 3 bases for J; bases not matched to a gene: 5. There are 15 residues in the CDR3. Germline CDR1 reads ENHRY; CDR2 reads SYGVKD. The CDR3 reads CAISELTGAEETQYF. For the CDR3, the DNA is TGTGCCATCAGTGAGTTAACAGGGGCAGAAGAGACCCAGTACTTC.

The CDR3 region is CASSQTTGSNQPQHF. For the CDR3, the DNA is TGCGCCAGCAGCCAAACGACAGGGAGCAATCAGCCCCAGCATTTT. This chain links TRBV5-1 with TRBJ1-5, with 7 bases that match TRBD1. CDR3 length: 15 amino acids. Germline values: CDR1 SGHRS, CDR2 YFSETQ. With 4 bases clipped from V and 1 base from J, the junction kept 5 bases outside the gene matches.

The V gene is TRBV18, the J gene TRBJ2-5; 10 bases agree with TRBD2. The CDR3 covers 16 residues. Germline-derived CDR1 and CDR2 are KGHSH and LQKENI. The junction had 2 bases not matched to a gene; V was cut back by 0 bases and J by 1 base. CDR3 residues: CASSPPSGRFQETQYF. In DNA, the CDR3 is TGTGCCAGCTCACCACCTAGCGGGAGGTTCCAAGAGACCCAGTACTTC.

In this sample, this clone turned up once. The gene calls are TRBV30 and TRBJ1-2; unclear D gene. Germline CDR1 and CDR2: GTSNPN and SVGIG (reference sequence). Trimming cost V 1 base and J 4 bases, with 7 bases left between them. This CDR3 region has 12 residues. CDR3 nucleotide sequence: TGTGCCTGGAGTGCCCGGGTCTATGGCTACACCTTC. Translation gives CAWSARVYGYTF.

CDR3 sequence reads: CASSVELAGPYNEQFF. The CDR3 region has the DNA TGTGCCAGCAGCGTAGAACTAGCGGGACCTTACAATGAGCAGTTCTTC. The chain carries TRBV9 and TRBJ2-1; 10 bases line up with TRBD2. CDR1 is SGDLS, CDR2 YYNGEE, per germline. The V and J ends lost 0 bases and 4 bases, in that order; junction bases with no gene match: 4. The CDR3 length is 16 residues. The full variable domain, in which reference TRBV9 and TRBJ2-1 provide the parts outside the CDR3, is DSGVTQTPKHLITATGQRVTLRCSPRSGDLSVYWYQQSLDQGLQFLIQYYNGEERAKGNILERFSAQQFPDLHSELNLSSLELGDSALYFCASSVELAGPYNEQFFGPGTRLTVL.

This clone was recorded only once. The chain couples TRBV15 to TRBJ2-5; the D is unclear. The V gene lost 0 bases and the J gene lost 0 bases, with 5 bases spanning the gap. The germline V gene encodes CDR1 LNHNV and CDR2 YYDKDF (reference sequence). CDR3 length: 14 residues. The CDR3 sequence is CATSRDGHQETQYF. CDR3 DNA: TGTGCCACCAGCAGAGATGGCCACCAAGAGACCCAGTACTTC. Full variable domain (remainder filled in from reference TRBV15 and TRBJ2-5): DAMVIQNPRYQVTQFGKPVTLSCSQTLNHNVMYWYQQKSSQAPKLLFHYYDKDFNNEADTPDNFQSRRPNTSFCFLDIRSPGLGDTAMYLCATSRDGHQETQYFGPGTRLLVL.

This clone was counted between two and nine times. The genes are TRBV9 and TRBJ2-7, with D perhaps matching TRBD2 (5 bases). Germline CDR1 SGDLS, CDR2 YYNGEE. CDR3 length: 15 amino acids. V dropped 3 bases and J dropped 0 bases, with 13 bases sitting between them. CDR3 region: CASSGETGNSYEQYF. CDR3 DNA sequence: TGTGCCAGCAGCGGCGAGACGGGAAACTCCTACGAGCAGTACTTC.

This rearrangement joins TRBV25-1 to TRBJ1-6, with D maybe TRBD1 (6 bases). Germline V gene data show CDR1 as MGHDK and CDR2 as SYGVNS. This CDR3 region has 12 residues. Trimming took off 8 bases at V and 15 bases at J, with 17 bases between the two ends. Here the CDR3 DNA reads TGTGCCAGCCAGGGTGGGGGCGGTCTCCTCCACTTT. This translates into CASQGGGGLLHF.

The CDR3 protein is CASSSAGLYNEQFF. The CDR3 DNA follows: TGTGCCAGCAGCTCTGCGGGATTATACAATGAGCAGTTCTTC. J is TRBJ2-1 and V is TRBV7-3, with a weak D call TRBD2 (6 bases). V was trimmed by 4 bases and J by 4 bases, leaving 11 bases between them. The CDR3 runs 14 residues. The germline V gene has CDR1 SGHTA and CDR2 FQGTGA.

The gene calls are TRBV6-5 and TRBJ2-5; D not resolved. The end of the DNA is better explained by TRBJ2-7, so the J call may be wrong. The germline V gene has CDR1 MNHEY and CDR2 SVGAGI. CDR3 length equals 13 residues. The DNA of the CDR3 is TGTGCCAGCAGTTACGGGCCCCAAGCCGAGCAGTACTTC. This encodes CASSYGPQAEQYF.

A word on this clone: A read error may produce the germline difference seen at one junction end. The chain links TRBV23-1 to TRBJ2-7; D possibly corresponds to TRBD2 (6 bases). TRBV23-1 is labeled an ORF, and its function is uncertain. The CDR3 has 11 residues. The CDR3 DNA reads TGCGCCAGCAGTCAAGAGTGCGGGGAACGGTTC. Translated, it gives CASSQECGERF.

V is TRBV4-3 and J is TRBJ1-6; 7 positions match TRBD1. The CDR3 is 15 residues long. Germline V gives CDR1 LGHNA, CDR2 YSLEER. The V and J ends lost 1 base and 6 bases, in that order; junction bases with no gene match: 3. This chain's CDR3 is CASSQGWDSNSPLHF. Written as DNA, the CDR3 is TGCGCCAGCAGCCAAGGGTGGGACAGTAATTCACCCCTCCACTTT.

This chain connects TRBV10-3 to TRBJ2-1; a weak D match, TRBD2 (6 bases). CDR1 ENHRY and CDR2 SYGVKD come from the germline V gene. The V and J ends lost 3 bases and 3 bases respectively, with 15 bases between them. CDR3 length: 16 amino acids. The CDR3 nucleotides read TGTGCCATCAGTGAAGGGCTAGCGAGAAACTACAATGAGCAGTTCTTC. It encodes CAISEGLARNYNEQFF.

The V call is TRBV5-8, the J call TRBJ1-2; TRBD1 matches 8 bases. The CDR3 has 13 amino acids. Unmatched junction bases numbered 3, after V lost 4 bases and J lost 4 bases. Germline-derived CDR1 and CDR2 are SGHTS and YDEGEE. This chain's CDR3 is CASSPDRGYGYTF. The CDR3 DNA sequence: TGTGCCAGCAGCCCCGACAGGGGCTATGGCTACACCTTC.

The genes are TRBV6-5 and TRBJ2-7; TRBD2 agrees at 9 bases. There are 16 residues in the CDR3. With V trimmed by 6 bases and J by 2 bases, 11 bases remained unmatched. Per germline, CDR1 MNHEY and CDR2 SVGAGI. The CDR3 spells CASRYATSGQAYEQYF. The CDR3 bases are TGTGCCAGCAGGTACGCCACTAGCGGGCAGGCCTACGAGCAGTACTTC.